These 24 T cell receptor beta chains originate from one sample sequenced in a study of CD8+ T cells in alopecia areata (dated by TCRdb to about 2018). This specimen's time point label, interpreted: baseline before oral tofacitinib. The library was obtained by the immunoSEQ multiplex PCR assay. To provide template for TCR sequencing, every sample had RNA extracted and reverse transcribed into cDNA. TCRdb took this table from immuneACCESS and kept in-frame rearrangements with V and J called. Such tables lack part of the clones; where checked against another copy, unresolved V genes explain under half of the gap, and the rest is unexplained. Counted in this sample were about 180,000 clones; about 63% of them appeared once. The top ten clones comprise 1.5% to 2% of the sample. The sequenced sample was CD4+ T cells sorted from blood, obtained at week 0. The receptors were sampled from a human donor with alopecia areata.

The chain combines TRBV29-1 with TRBJ2-7; D ambiguous. CDR1 is SQVTM, CDR2 ANQGSEA, per germline. The CDR3 has 11 amino acids. V was shortened by 2 bases and J by 4 bases, with 6 bases between the two germline ends. The CDR3 is CSVEWLYEQYF. Written as DNA, the CDR3 is TGCAGCGTTGAATGGCTGTACGAGCAGTACTTC.

V is TRBV19 and J is TRBJ2-1; D unresolved. Germline lookup yields CDR1 LNHDA and CDR2 SQIVND (reference sequence). CDR3 length: 11 residues. Trimming took 9 bases from V and 15 from J, leaving 18 bases between them. CDR3: CASAVSVRLFF. The CDR3, as DNA: TGTGCCAGCGCGGTGTCCGTGAGGTTGTTCTTC.

The chain is built from TRBV30 and TRBJ2-7; D is unresolved. The germline V gene encodes CDR1 GTSNPN and CDR2 SVGIG (reference sequence). Trimming took 2 bases from V and 5 from J, leaving 16 bases between them. This CDR3 has 14 residues. This CDR3 reads CAWSFKGSIDEQYF. CDR3 bases: TGTGCCTGGAGTTTTAAGGGTTCCATCGACGAGCAGTACTTC. Based on the CDR3 plus reference TRBV30 and TRBJ2-7, the full variable domain is SQTIHQWPATLVQPVGSPLSLECTVEGTSNPNLYWYRQAAGRGLQLLFYSVGIGQISSEVPQNLSASRPQDRQFILSSKKLLLSDSGFYLCAWSFKGSIDEQYFGPGTRLTVT.

Notes on this clone: At the DNA level, this CDR3 is encoded by other sequences in the same sample as well. The chain is built from TRBV28 and TRBJ1-2, with D uncertain. This CDR3 region has 12 residues. The V gene lost 1 base and the J gene lost 2 bases, with 2 bases spanning the gap. Germline V lookup: CDR1 MDHEN, CDR2 SYDVKM. In DNA form, the CDR3 reads TGTGCCAGCAGTTTATCCAACTATGGCTACACCTTC. As protein: CASSLSNYGYTF.

This clone was picked up one time. The chain combines TRBV7-9 with TRBJ2-7; D unclear. With 5 bases removed from V and 6 bases from J, the gap between germline ends came to 8 bases. The germline CDR1 and CDR2 sequences are SEHNR and FQNEAQ (reference sequence). The length of the CDR3 is 11 residues. CDR3 sequence reads: CASSAKGEQYF. DNA for the CDR3: TGTGCCAGCAGCGCGAAGGGCGAGCAGTACTTC.

This sequence joins TRBV5-1 and TRBJ2-1; no clear D. In germline, CDR1 is SGHRS, CDR2 YFSETQ. V was cut by 1 base and J by 6 bases, with 14 bases left in between. This CDR3 comprises 15 residues. The CDR3 protein is CASSLRSPTLNEQFF. DNA of the CDR3: TGCGCCAGCAGCTTGAGAAGCCCGACCCTCAATGAGCAGTTCTTC.

V is TRBV2 and J is TRBJ1-1; D not certain. Germline-derived CDR1 and CDR2 are SNHLY and FYNNEI. Trimming took off 8 bases at V and 3 bases at J, with 7 bases between the two ends. The CDR3 has 11 amino acids. The CDR3 coding sequence is TGTGCCAGCGAAAAGGACACTGAAGCTTTCTTT. Its translation: CASEKDTEAFF.

The rearrangement links TRBV29-1 to TRBJ1-1, with D perhaps TRBD1 (5 bases). Trimming left V 6 bases short and J 1 base short, with 9 bases between. Per the germline V gene, CDR1 is SQVTM and CDR2 is ANQGSEA. The CDR3 is made up of 12 amino acids. As DNA, the CDR3 is TGCAGCGTCACCGACAGGAACACTGAAGCTTTCTTT. This translates into CSVTDRNTEAFF.

V gene TRBV7-2 combines with J gene TRBJ2-4; tentative D call: TRBD1 (6 bases). The CDR3 is made up of 16 amino acids. Between the trimmed V and J ends, which lost 4 bases and 0 bases, there was a span of 13 bases. Germline V gives CDR1 SGHTA, CDR2 FQGNSA. In DNA, the CDR3 is TGTGCCAGCAGCTCCTGGACAGATCTAGCCAAAAACATTCAGTACTTC. Translation gives CASSSWTDLAKNIQYF. The full variable domain, in which reference TRBV7-2 and TRBJ2-4 provide the parts outside the CDR3, is GAGVSQSPSNKVTEKGKDVELRCDPISGHTALYWYRQSLGQGLEFLIYFQGNSAPDKSGLPSDRFSAERTGGSVSTLTIQRTQQEDSAVYLCASSSWTDLAKNIQYFGAGTRLSVL.

This clone was seen only a few times. V is TRBV11-2 and J is TRBJ2-5; TRBD1 agrees at 11 bases. The CDR3 is made up of 14 amino acids. Trimming removed 4 bases from V and 3 bases from J; junction bases left unmatched: 1. CDR1 and CDR2 from the germline V gene are SGHAT and FQNNGV. The CDR3 protein is CASSWTGGEETQYF. The CDR3 DNA reads as TGTGCCAGCAGCTGGACAGGGGGCGAAGAGACCCAGTACTTC.

The chain couples TRBV30 to TRBJ2-3, with D possibly being TRBD1 or TRBD2 (6 bases each). The CDR3 loop spans 14 amino acids. The germline V and J ends were trimmed by 4 bases and 3 bases, with 14 bases remaining between them. Germline V CDR1 and CDR2: GTSNPN, SVGIG (reference sequence). The CDR3 DNA follows: TGTGCCTGGATTCGTGGGGGGCCGACAGATACGCAGTATTTT. Translating gives CAWIRGGPTDTQYF.

Comment on this clone: At the DNA level, this CDR3 is encoded by other sequences in the same sample as well. V and J are TRBV29-1 and TRBJ1-5, with D perhaps matching TRBD1 (5 bases). The CDR3 totals 13 residues. Per germline, CDR1 SQVTM and CDR2 ANQGSEA. The V end was cut by 4 bases, the J end by 0 bases, with 7 bases between. CDR3 loop: CSVGQSSNQPQHF. CDR3 bases: TGCAGCGTTGGACAGTCTAGCAATCAGCCCCAGCATTTT.

The V and J genes are TRBV11-2 and TRBJ2-3; D not resolved. CDR3 size: 14 residues. Trimming took 5 bases from V and 2 from J, leaving 11 bases between them. Germline CDR1 SGHAT, CDR2 FQNNGV. This CDR3 reads CASSPDRYTDTQYF. CDR3 sequence (DNA): TGTGCCAGCAGCCCGGACCGCTACACAGATACGCAGTATTTT. Filled out from reference TRBV11-2 and TRBJ2-3, the complete variable domain reads EAGVAQSPRYKIIEKRQSVAFWCNPISGHATLYWYQQILGQGPKLLIQFQNNGVVDDSQLPKDRFSAERLKGVDSTLKIQPAKLEDSAVYLCASSPDRYTDTQYFGPGTRLTVL.

The chain is built from TRBV2 and TRBJ2-7; the D is unclear. Germline CDR1 is SNHLY and CDR2 is FYNNEI. CDR3 size: 10 residues. The V end lost 8 bases, the J end lost 4 bases, and 6 bases lay between the germline ends. CDR3 nucleotides: TGTGCCAGCTTCCTTTACGAGCAGTACTTC. It yields the protein CASFLYEQYF.

The chain joins TRBV4-3 to TRBJ1-1; weak D call: TRBD1 (6 bases). The ends were cut back, 3 bases at V and 1 base at J, with 9 bases in the middle. Germline values: CDR1 LGHNA, CDR2 YSLEER. The CDR3 extends over 14 amino acids. CDR3: CASSHRGPNTEAFF. CDR3 DNA sequence: TGCGCCAGCAGCCACAGGGGACCGAACACTGAAGCTTTCTTT.

The rearrangement uses TRBV6-1 and TRBJ2-7; D is possibly TRBD1 (5 bases). The CDR3 sequence is 16 residues long. Germline CDR1 MNHNS, CDR2 SASEGT. The V end was cut by 1 base, the J end by 3 bases, with 16 bases between. CDR3 nucleotide sequence: TGTGCCAGCAGTGAAGAATCGAGGACAAACTACTACGAGCAGTACTTC. It codes for CASSEESRTNYYEQYF.

The rearrangement links TRBV19 to TRBJ2-1, with D tentatively TRBD2 (5 bases). Trimming stripped 3 bases from V and 6 bases from J, with 12 bases between. CDR1 and CDR2 (germline): LNHDA, SQIVND (reference sequence). This CDR3 spans 14 amino acids. The CDR3 loop reads CASSMTDGINEQFF. CDR3 nucleotides: TGTGCCAGTAGTATGACCGACGGGATCAATGAGCAGTTCTTC.

The chain combines TRBV27 with TRBJ2-5; 9 positions match TRBD2. The trim removed 3 bases at V and 7 bases at J, leaving 12 bases unmatched. The germline V gene has CDR1 MNHEY and CDR2 SMNVEV (reference sequence). The CDR3 has 16 residues. The CDR3 DNA reads as TGTGCCAGCAGTTTTTTTAGCGGGGGCCGGGGAGGGACCCAGTACTTC. This translates into CASSFFSGGRGGTQYF.

This chain uses TRBV4-3 with TRBJ1-2; TRBD1 is a possible D gene (6 bases). The CDR3 is 13 residues long. CDR1 and CDR2 (germline): LGHNA, YSLEER. The ends were cut back, 1 base at V and 8 bases at J, with 11 bases in the middle. The CDR3 DNA reads as TGCGCCAGCAGCCAAGTAGGACAGACAGGCTACACCTTC. Translation: CASSQVGQTGYTF.

This clone was detected once. This chain links TRBV2 with TRBJ2-5; D is undetermined. V was clipped by 5 bases and J by 3 bases, with 7 bases between them. The CDR3 contains 12 residues. Germline V gene sequence: CDR1 SNHLY, CDR2 FYNNEI. The CDR3 spells CASSLGKETQYF. As DNA, the CDR3 is TGTGCCAGCAGTCTCGGAAAAGAGACCCAGTACTTC.

This clone was seen once. This chain uses TRBV6-6 with TRBJ1-5; tentatively, D is TRBD1 (5 bases). This CDR3 is built from 12 residues. Trimming left V 5 bases short and J 5 bases short, with 7 bases between. Germline loops: CDR1 MNHNY, CDR2 SVGAGI (reference sequence). CDR3 loop: CASSRRDQPQHF. The CDR3 bases are TGTGCCAGCAGTCGCAGGGATCAGCCCCAGCATTTT.

This rearrangement joins TRBV2 to TRBJ1-1; D possibly corresponds to TRBD1 (5 bases). The germline V gene encodes CDR1 SNHLY and CDR2 FYNNEI. This CDR3 has 10 amino acids. V shed 6 bases and J shed 10 bases, with 9 bases lying between them. The chain's CDR3 is CASRGDPAFF. CDR3 nucleotide sequence: TGTGCCAGCAGGGGGGATCCAGCTTTCTTT.

The rearrangement links TRBV30 to TRBJ1-5; 9 positions agree with TRBD1. V dropped 1 base and J dropped 0; count of bases not matched to a gene: 7. This CDR3 has 17 amino acids. Per the germline V gene, CDR1 is GTSNPN and CDR2 is SVGIG (reference sequence). Here the CDR3 DNA reads TGTGCCTGGAGTGGGGGACAGGGTCTCTATAGCAATCAGCCCCAGCATTTT. The encoded protein is CAWSGGQGLYSNQPQHF.

A remark on this clone: This CDR3 is also generated by other DNA sequences in the sample. V is TRBV19 and J is TRBJ2-3; TRBD1 or TRBD2 may be the D gene (6 bases each). Per the germline V gene, CDR1 is LNHDA and CDR2 is SQIVND (reference sequence). V dropped 1 base and J dropped 4 bases, with 12 bases sitting between them. CDR3 length: 15 residues. CDR3 sequence (DNA): TGTGCCAGTAGTATAGCGGGGGCCGGGGCAGATACGCAGTATTTT. It encodes CASSIAGAGADTQYF.